A selection of T cell receptor beta chains follows, all from one sample in a study of blood T cell repertoires in COVID-19. Libraries were prepared by immunoSEQ multiplex PCR; TCRdb keeps only in-frame clonotypes and omits some of them. The repertoire holds roughly 500,000 clones, with 70% to 90% as singletons. Material for sequencing was PBMCs or T cells enriched from blood (not recorded which). Every receptor here comes from a woman aged 40 to 50 who had recovered from COVID-19. Each CDR3 is given with its conserved first and last residue. The D gene is left open where the match is weak. Some rows have no size entry. The others give once, few or many, or a class for an expanded clone.

J,size,D,V,DNA,CDR3
TRBJ2-1,.,.,TRBV3-1/TRBV3-2,TGTGCCAGCAGCCAAGAGATAGGGAGATCCGATGAGCAGTTCTTC,CASSQEIGRSDEQFF
TRBJ2-3,.,TRBD2,TRBV11-3,TGTGCCAGCAGCTTCCGGACTAGCGGAGGGGCTAGCACAGATACGCAGTATTTT,CASSFRTSGGASTDTQYF
TRBJ1-5,once,TRBD1,TRBV5-8,TGTGCCAGCAGCTTGGCCGGGACAGGGGCTCCCCTTAGGCCCCAGCATTTT,CASSLAGTGAPLRPQHF
TRBJ2-6,.,.,TRBV5-1,TGCGCCAGCAGCTTGGTTGGCCCATCTGGGGCCAACGTCCTGACTTTC,CASSLVGPSGANVLTF
TRBJ2-1,.,TRBD1,TRBV4-1,TGCGCCAGCAGTCCCGAACAGGGGGCGATTCGATATGAGCAGTTCTTC,CASSPEQGAIRYEQFF
TRBJ2-3,once,TRBD2,TRBV6-2/TRBV6-3,TGTGCCAGCAGCTTAAGACTAGCGGGAGAGAACACAGATACGCAGTATTTT,CASSLRLAGENTDTQYF
TRBJ2-2,.,.,TRBV24-1,TGTGCCACCAGTGATCCGTCGACTACCACCCTGTGGGGCGGGGAGCTGTTTTTT,CATSDPSTTTLWGGELFF
TRBJ2-7,.,.,TRBV21-1,TGTGCCACGTCGCGTGGGAGCTTTATTGGTTGGGGGGACGAGCAGTACTTC,CATSRGSFIGWGDEQYF
TRBJ2-5,once,TRBD1,TRBV25-1,TGTGCCAGCAGTGACGGACAGGCGATCCAAGAGACCCAGTACTTC,CASSDGQAIQETQYF
TRBJ2-1,.,TRBD2,TRBV3-1/TRBV3-2,TGTGCCAGCTCTAAAGTAGCGGGAGGAAGGAGCTCCTACAATGAGCAGTTCTTC,CASSKVAGGRSSYNEQFF
TRBJ1-1,.,TRBD1,TRBV3-1/TRBV3-2,TGTGCCAGCAGCCAAGAGGGGACAGGGAGGGCTTTCTTT,CASSQEGTGRAFF
TRBJ1-6,.,TRBD1,TRBV7-2,TGTGCCAGCAGCTTAGCGTCGACAGGGAATAATTCACCCCTCCACTTT,CASSLASTGNNSPLHF
TRBJ1-1,.,.,TRBV2,TGTGCCAGCAGTACCGACAGAGACACTGAAGCTTTCTTT,CASSTDRDTEAFF
TRBJ2-7,.,TRBD1,TRBV3-1/TRBV3-2,TGTGCCAGCAGCCATACAGGGGGCGCGTCTGCCTACGAGCAGTACTTC,CASSHTGGASAYEQYF
TRBJ2-1,few,TRBD1,TRBV24-1,TGTGCCACCAGTGATGCCGGGACAGGGGGAAATGAGCAGTTCTTC,CATSDAGTGGNEQFF
TRBJ1-4,.,.,TRBV15,TGTGCCACCAGCAGACAACAGGGTTTCCGAAGCGAAAAACTGTTTTTT,CATSRQQGFRSEKLFF
TRBJ1-2,.,.,TRBV11-3,TGTGCCAGCAGCTTCGGGAGTAACTATGGCTACACCTTC,CASSFGSNYGYTF